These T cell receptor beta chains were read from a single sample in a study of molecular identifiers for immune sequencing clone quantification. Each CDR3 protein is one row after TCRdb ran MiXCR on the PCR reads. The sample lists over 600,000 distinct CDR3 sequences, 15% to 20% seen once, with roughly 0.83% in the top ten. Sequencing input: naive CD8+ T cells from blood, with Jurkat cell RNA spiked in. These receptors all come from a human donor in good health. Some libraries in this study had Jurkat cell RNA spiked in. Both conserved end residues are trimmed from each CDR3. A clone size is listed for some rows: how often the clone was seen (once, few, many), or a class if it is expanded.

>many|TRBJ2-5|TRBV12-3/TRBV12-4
ASSFSGNGETQY
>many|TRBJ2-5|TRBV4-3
ASSQDGGETQY
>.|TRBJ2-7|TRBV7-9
ASSPPAGEFYEQY
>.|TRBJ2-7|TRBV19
ASSHRSSGNYEQY
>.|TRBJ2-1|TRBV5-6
ASSPPEGSYNEQF
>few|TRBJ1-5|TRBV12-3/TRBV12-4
ASSSGGLYQPQH
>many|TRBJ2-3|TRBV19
ASRTFGSDTQY
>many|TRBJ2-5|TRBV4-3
ASSQDLGILETQY
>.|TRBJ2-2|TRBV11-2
ASSSKTWLGSGELF
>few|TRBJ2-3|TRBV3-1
ASSQDPLTPTIDTQY
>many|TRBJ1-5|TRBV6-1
ASSEAWDPTGQPQH
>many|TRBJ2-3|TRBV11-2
ASSLGGFITDTQY
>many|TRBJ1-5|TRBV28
ASSLPDRGVAQPQH
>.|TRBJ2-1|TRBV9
ASRRDGSSYNEQF
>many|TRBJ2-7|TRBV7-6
ASSPPGLLREQY
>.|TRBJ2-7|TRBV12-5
ASGPTTRTSESWH
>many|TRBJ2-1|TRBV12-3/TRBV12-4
ASSSPSSYNEQF
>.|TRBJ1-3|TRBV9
TSSVDHTSGNTIY
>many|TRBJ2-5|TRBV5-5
ASSAGTSGIVETQY
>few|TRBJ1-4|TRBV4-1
ASSQGRGIGQKLF
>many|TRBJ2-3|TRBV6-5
ASSYSTGPDTQY
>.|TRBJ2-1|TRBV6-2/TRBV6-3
ASSYSSVRLPGQGFGEQF
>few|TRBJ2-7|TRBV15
ATSSVDRSLHEQY
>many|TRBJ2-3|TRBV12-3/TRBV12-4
ASSYSGGERDTQY
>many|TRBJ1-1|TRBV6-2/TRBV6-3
ASRSWTGPHFEGGTEAF
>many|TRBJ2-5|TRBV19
ASSIASGFQETQY
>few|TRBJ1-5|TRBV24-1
ATSPTGVPQPQH